The TCR beta chain described here comes from a study of shared clonotypes between healthy human individuals. Data came from immunoSEQ multiplex PCR; TCRdb stores just in-frame clones and leaves some out. The sample lists some 2.1 million clones, roughly 95% occurring once. As defined, naive CD8 cells were CD45RO-negative and positively selected for CCR7, with terminally differentiated effector memory CD45RA+ cells excluded. With regard to this clone: Its antigen is as yet unknown.

In germline, CDR1 is MGHRA, CDR2 YSYEKL. V dropped 0 bases and J dropped 4; count of bases not matched to a gene: 4. CDR3 length: 15 residues. Whole-study findings and limits: A generally larger estimated richness was seen in naive subsets than in memory subsets.

The sample taken for sequencing was naive CD8+ T cells sorted from blood. The source is a man younger than 30 in good health. The genes are TRBV4-1 and TRBJ2-3; TRBD2 agrees at 7 bases. CDR3 DNA: TGCGCCAGCAGCCAAGAAGTAGCGGGCCCAGATACGCAGTATTTT. It specifies CASSQEVAGPDTQYF.